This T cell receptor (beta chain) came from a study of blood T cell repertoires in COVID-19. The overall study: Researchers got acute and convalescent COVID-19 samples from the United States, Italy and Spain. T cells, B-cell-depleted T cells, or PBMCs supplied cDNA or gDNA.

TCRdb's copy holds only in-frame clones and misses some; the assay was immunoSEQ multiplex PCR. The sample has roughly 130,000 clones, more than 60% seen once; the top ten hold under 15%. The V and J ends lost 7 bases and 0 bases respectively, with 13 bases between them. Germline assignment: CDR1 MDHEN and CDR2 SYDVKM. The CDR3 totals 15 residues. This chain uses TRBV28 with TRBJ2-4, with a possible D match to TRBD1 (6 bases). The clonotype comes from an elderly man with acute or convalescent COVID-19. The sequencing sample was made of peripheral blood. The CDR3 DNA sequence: TGTGCCAGCAATTCCGAGGGACAAGCCAAAAACATTCAGTACTTC. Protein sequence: CASNSEGQAKNIQYF.